This TCR beta chain comes out of a study of CD8 T cells in ankylosing spondylitis. General study points: Previously reported in reactive arthritis synovial fluid and blood were some of the motif variants. In ankylosing spondylitis patients, matched synovial fluid reportedly showed significant enrichment of disease-linked clones. There was a TCR beta motif, made of several highly homologous variants, that appeared characteristic of ankylosing spondylitis blood. CD8+ by phenotype, disease-linked clones were relatively rare in peripheral blood.

Quantitative 5'-RACE with molecular barcodes generated TCR beta libraries. Via MiXCR, TCRdb re-called the 5' RACE reads, giving one row per CDR3 protein. The repertoire holds around 770,000 distinct CDR3 sequences, with about 10% as singletons. Worth noting for this clonotype: What it binds is unknown.

Looked up from germline, CDR1 is DFQATT and CDR2 is SNEGSKA (reference sequence). V was clipped by 5 bases and J by 7 bases, with 14 bases between them. The CDR3 length is 13 residues. Material: blood, either unsorted or a sorted T cell fraction (not recorded which). The clonotype comes from a male donor with ankylosing spondylitis. The chain carries TRBV20-1 and TRBJ1-4; D unresolved. This CDR3 is CSALSRSGEKLFF. DNA of the CDR3: TGCAGTGCTCTTAGTCGTTCCGGTGAAAAACTGTTTTTT.